These 27 T cell receptor beta chains were all obtained from the same sample, sequenced in a study of chemoradiotherapy in HPV16-positive cancers. The repertoire was sequenced with immunoSEQ multiplex PCR; TCRdb's copy has only in-frame clones and lacks some. Counted here are about 53,000 clones, roughly nine tenths occurring once; the ten biggest clones make up around 3.5%. Sample: blood, taken from a patient who underwent chemoradiotherapy. These receptors all come from a human donor with HPV-associated anogenital cancer.

This clone was detected a few times. This chain connects TRBV7-6 to TRBJ2-7; 10 bases are a match to TRBD2. Per germline, CDR1 SGHVS and CDR2 FNYEAQ. V was pared by 5 bases and J by 1 base, with 5 bases of the junction left unmatched. The length of the CDR3 is 15 residues. CDR3 residues: CASSLGAGGSYEQYF. In DNA form, the CDR3 reads TGTGCCAGCAGCCTAGGAGCGGGGGGGTCCTACGAGCAGTACTTC.

The chain has TRBV14 and TRBJ2-5, with a tentative D call TRBD1 (6 bases). The CDR3 spans 15 residues. V was shortened by 4 bases and J by 2 bases, with 14 bases between the two germline ends. Germline CDR1 and CDR2: SGHDN and FVKESK. CDR3 amino acids: CASSRWTAPQETQYF. Written as DNA, the CDR3 is TGTGCCAGCAGCCGATGGACAGCGCCACAAGAGACCCAGTACTTC.

The chain links TRBV18 to TRBJ1-1; D unclear. The CDR3 has 12 residues. V was trimmed by 6 bases and J by 5 bases, leaving 10 bases between them. Germline CDR1 reads KGHSH; CDR2 reads LQKENI. The CDR3 coding sequence is TGTGCCAGCTCCAGGACGCGGACTGAAGCTTTCTTT. Protein product: CASSRTRTEAFF.

The gene calls are TRBV7-2 and TRBJ2-1; 7 bases line up with TRBD2. V was pared by 4 bases and J by 6 bases, with 15 bases of the junction left unmatched. The CDR3 has 17 residues. In germline, CDR1 is SGHTA, CDR2 FQGNSA. CDR3 sequence: CASSSAGREGWGNEQFF. DNA of the CDR3: TGTGCCAGCAGCTCAGCGGGGCGGGAAGGATGGGGCAATGAGCAGTTCTTC.

This clone was recorded only once. V usage is TRBV7-2 and J usage is TRBJ2-3, with D maybe TRBD1 (6 bases). Trimming cost V 2 bases and J 0 bases, with 12 bases left between them. Germline values: CDR1 SGHTA, CDR2 FQGNSA. The CDR3 totals 16 residues. CDR3 nucleotides: TGTGCCAGCAGCTTATCCGGGACACTTAGCACAGATACGCAGTATTTT. It is translated as CASSLSGTLSTDTQYF. The whole variable domain, remainder taken from reference TRBV7-2 and TRBJ2-3, is GAGVSQSPSNKVTEKGKDVELRCDPISGHTALYWYRQSLGQGLEFLIYFQGNSAPDKSGLPSDRFSAERTGGSVSTLTIQRTQQEDSAVYLCASSLSGTLSTDTQYFGPGTRLTVL.

The chain couples TRBV29-1 to TRBJ2-1, with a possible D match to TRBD1 (6 bases). CDR3 length: 12 amino acids. Germline assignment: CDR1 SQVTM and CDR2 ANQGSEA. V was pared by 6 bases and J by 13 bases, with 19 bases between. Written as DNA, the CDR3 is TGCAGCGTCTCGGACAGCCTATCGCACCAGTTCTTC. Translation: CSVSDSLSHQFF.

This chain uses TRBV7-2 with TRBJ2-1; D ambiguous. The CDR3 length is 14 residues. V was pared by 3 bases and J by 9 bases, with 15 bases between. The V gene's germline CDR1 is SGHTA and CDR2 FQGNSA. The CDR3 region has the DNA TGTGCCAGCAGCTTGCCACCTGGGGTGGCTGAGCAGTTCTTC. Protein product: CASSLPPGVAEQFF.

The genes are TRBV7-9 and TRBJ1-1; 7 nucleotides line up with TRBD1. Germline CDR1 SEHNR, CDR2 FQNEAQ (reference sequence). This CDR3 has 14 residues. The V segment lost 5 bases and the J segment 3 bases; nucleotides outside the gene matches: 6. CDR3 residues: CASSGDREDTEAFF. CDR3 sequence (DNA): TGTGCCAGCAGCGGAGACAGGGAGGACACTGAAGCTTTCTTT. Full variable domain (outside the CDR3, taken from reference TRBV7-9 and TRBJ1-1): DTGVSQNPRHKITKRGQNVTFRCDPISEHNRLYWYRQTLGQGPEFLTYFQNEAQLEKSRLLSDRFSAERPKGSFSTLEIQRTEQGDSAMYLCASSGDREDTEAFFGQGTRLTVV.

The J gene is TRBJ1-4, the V gene TRBV18; no firm D call. Deletions cut 6 bases from V and 6 bases from J, with 11 bases between. The germline V gene encodes CDR1 KGHSH and CDR2 LQKENI. This CDR3 comprises 13 residues. The CDR3 sequence: CASSQNSDEKLFF. CDR3 DNA sequence: TGTGCCAGCTCCCAAAACTCGGATGAAAAACTGTTTTTT.

The rearrangement joins TRBV6-1 to TRBJ2-5; 7 nucleotides line up with TRBD2. This CDR3 region has 13 residues. Losses at the gene ends were 4 bases for V and 5 bases for J; bases not matched to a gene: 4. The V gene's germline CDR1 is MNHNS and CDR2 SASEGT. CDR3 in DNA: TGTGCCAGCAGTGTGGGAGGGGCGGAGACCCAGTACTTC. This encodes CASSVGGAETQYF.

V and J are TRBV14 and TRBJ2-1; D gene uncertain. CDR3 length equals 13 residues. CDR1 and CDR2 (germline): SGHDN, FVKESK. Deletions cut 0 bases from V and 13 bases from J, with 13 bases between. This CDR3 reads CASSQDYPAGQFF. The DNA for the CDR3 is TGTGCCAGCAGCCAAGATTACCCGGCTGGACAGTTCTTC. Complete variable domain (other parts from reference TRBV14 and TRBJ2-1): EAGVTQFPSHSVIEKGQTVTLRCDPISGHDNLYWYRRVMGKEIKFLLHFVKESKQDESGMPNNRFLAERTGGTYSTLKVQPAELEDSGVYFCASSQDYPAGQFFGPGTRLTVL.

A few counts support this clone. The DNA for the CDR3 is TGCGCCAGCAGCCTACGGACAGCGAACTATGGCTACACCTTC. It yields the protein CASSLRTANYGYTF. This chain connects TRBV5-1 to TRBJ1-2; TRBD1 might be the D (6 bases). The germline gives CDR1 SGHRS, CDR2 YFSETQ. V shed 4 bases and J shed 2 bases, with 12 bases lying between them. This CDR3 has 14 amino acids.

This rearrangement joins TRBV20-1 to TRBJ2-7; tentative D call: TRBD1 (5 bases). The germline CDR1 and CDR2 sequences are DFQATT and SNEGSKA (reference sequence). This CDR3 region has 11 residues. Trimming stripped 8 bases from V and 3 bases from J, with 11 bases between. The CDR3 protein is CSTQGGYEQYF. CDR3 coding DNA: TGCAGTACGCAGGGTGGCTACGAGCAGTACTTC.

The V call is TRBV19, the J call TRBJ1-2, with TRBD1 matching 10 bases. CDR3 length: 14 amino acids. Looked up from germline, CDR1 is LNHDA and CDR2 is SQIVND (reference sequence). Unmatched junction bases numbered 6, after V lost 6 bases and J lost 5 bases. CDR3 DNA sequence: TGTGCCAGTAGCTGGACAGGGGGAAAGTATGGCTACACCTTC. This encodes CASSWTGGKYGYTF.

V usage is TRBV30 and J usage is TRBJ2-3; 7 bases fit TRBD2. There are 16 residues in the CDR3. Germline V lookup: CDR1 GTSNPN, CDR2 SVGIG (reference sequence). The junction had 11 bases not matched to a gene; V was cut back by 3 bases and J by 2 bases. The CDR3 protein is CAWRSDNGRTTDTQYF. The CDR3 coding sequence is TGTGCCTGGAGGTCGGACAACGGGAGGACCACAGATACGCAGTATTTT.

This clone was observed a handful of times. The chain has TRBV6-6 and TRBJ2-5; TRBD1 agrees at 7 bases. The CDR3 contains 15 residues. V was pared by 4 bases and J by 4 bases, with 9 bases of the junction left unmatched. Germline values: CDR1 MNHNY, CDR2 SVGAGI (reference sequence). CDR3 sequence: CASSSGDSLGETQYF. Here the CDR3 DNA reads TGTGCCAGCAGTTCTGGGGACAGCTTGGGAGAGACCCAGTACTTC.

The chain uses TRBV9 and TRBJ2-3; D gene unclear. In germline, CDR1 is SGDLS, CDR2 YYNGEE. Trimming left V 4 bases short and J 6 bases short, with 12 bases between. This CDR3 comprises 13 residues. The CDR3 DNA is TGTGCCAGCAGCTCCCTCGGTCGGGATACGCAGTATTTT. Its protein is CASSSLGRDTQYF. The whole variable domain, filled in from reference TRBV9 and TRBJ2-3, reads DSGVTQTPKHLITATGQRVTLRCSPRSGDLSVYWYQQSLDQGLQFLIQYYNGEERAKGNILERFSAQQFPDLHSELNLSSLELGDSALYFCASSSLGRDTQYFGPGTRLTVL.

The chain carries TRBV11-3 and TRBJ2-2; a weak D match, TRBD2 (5 bases). The CDR3 is made up of 13 amino acids. V was pared by 1 base and J by 6 bases, with 6 bases between. Germline CDR1 reads SGHNT; CDR2 reads YENEEA. The CDR3 DNA is TGTGCCAGCAGCTTAGTAGCGTCCGGGGAGCTGTTTTTT. This gives the protein CASSLVASGELFF.

This chain joins TRBV7-2 and TRBJ1-6; D gene uncertain. Trimming removed 0 bases from V and 5 bases from J, with 2 bases in between. This CDR3 is built from 13 residues. Germline CDR1 SGHTA, CDR2 FQGNSA. CDR3 amino acids: CASSLADNSPLHF. The DNA for the CDR3 is TGTGCCAGCAGCTTAGCTGATAATTCACCCCTCCACTTT.

The gene calls are TRBV27 and TRBJ2-7; D unresolved. Germline V lookup: CDR1 MNHEY, CDR2 SMNVEV (reference sequence). This CDR3 is 18 amino acids long. V was cut by 7 bases and J by 1 base, with 26 bases left in between. The DNA for the CDR3 is TGTGCCAGCAAAGGTCTAAACCAGCGCGAGCGACCTTCCTACGAGCAGTACTTC. Amino acid sequence: CASKGLNQRERPSYEQYF.

This clone was counted once. The V gene is TRBV30, the J gene TRBJ1-4; a possible D gene is TRBD1 (6 bases). V was cut by 3 bases and J by 6 bases, with 11 bases left in between. Per germline, CDR1 GTSNPN and CDR2 SVGIG (reference sequence). The CDR3 extends over 13 amino acids. The CDR3 region has the DNA TGTGCCTGGAGCACAGGGCCTTATGAAAAACTGTTTTTT. Protein sequence: CAWSTGPYEKLFF.

This sequence joins TRBV14 and TRBJ2-3; the D gene is possibly TRBD2 (6 bases). The germline gives CDR1 SGHDN, CDR2 FVKESK. Deletions cut 0 bases from V and 7 bases from J, with 8 bases between. CDR3 size: 13 residues. CDR3 protein: CASSQDGRNTQYF. The CDR3 DNA follows: TGTGCCAGCAGCCAAGACGGGAGAAATACGCAGTATTTT.

Written as DNA, the CDR3 is TGTGCCAGCAGCTTCCGACGGGAAGATACGCAGTATTTT. Its translation is CASSFRREDTQYF. J is TRBJ2-3 and V is TRBV7-3; D might be TRBD2 (5 bases). The CDR3 runs 13 residues. Looked up from germline, CDR1 is SGHTA and CDR2 is FQGTGA. V lost 3 bases and J 5 bases, leaving 9 bases between the germline ends. Complete variable domain (other parts from reference TRBV7-3 and TRBJ2-3): GAGVSQTPSNKVTEKGKYVELRCDPISGHTALYWYRQSLGQGPEFLIYFQGTGAADDSGLPNDRFFAVRPEGSVSTLKIQRTERGDSAVYLCASSFRREDTQYFGPGTRLTVL.

The chain couples TRBV7-2 to TRBJ1-5; D uncertain. Trimming took 1 base from V and 3 from J, leaving 10 bases between them. The CDR3 sequence is 15 residues long. Germline V CDR1 and CDR2: SGHTA, FQGNSA. Written as DNA, the CDR3 is TGTGCCAGCAGCTTAGGAGGTCAGAACAATCAGCCCCAGCATTTT. Protein product: CASSLGGQNNQPQHF.

The V gene is TRBV5-1, the J gene TRBJ2-3, with D uncertain. The CDR3 spans 13 residues. Deletions cut 2 bases from V and 0 bases from J, with 4 bases between. Looked up from germline, CDR1 is SGHRS and CDR2 is YFSETQ. The CDR3 coding sequence is TGCGCCAGCAGCTTTTCTAGCACAGATACGCAGTATTTT. Its translation is CASSFSSTDTQYF.

In this sample, this clone turned up a few times. The chain couples TRBV6-1 to TRBJ1-5; D might be TRBD1 (5 bases). Germline V gives CDR1 MNHNS, CDR2 SASEGT. V was shortened by 3 bases and J by 1 base, with 10 bases between the two germline ends. The CDR3 contains 15 residues. The CDR3 region is CASSEHQGSNQPQHF. The CDR3 nucleotides are TGTGCCAGCAGTGAGCACCAGGGAAGCAATCAGCCCCAGCATTTT.

The chain employs TRBV7-2 and TRBJ2-1, with 12 bases fitting TRBD2. The germline V gene encodes CDR1 SGHTA and CDR2 FQGNSA. This CDR3 region has 16 residues. V gave up 0 bases and J gave up 8 bases; unmatched junction bases: 5. CDR3: CASSLAGTSGFYEQFF. Written as DNA, the CDR3 is TGTGCCAGCAGCTTAGCCGGGACTAGCGGGTTCTATGAGCAGTTCTTC. Using reference TRBV7-2 and TRBJ2-1 for the parts outside the CDR3, the full variable domain is GAGVSQSPSNKVTEKGKDVELRCDPISGHTALYWYRQSLGQGLEFLIYFQGNSAPDKSGLPSDRFSAERTGGSVSTLTIQRTQQEDSAVYLCASSLAGTSGFYEQFFGPGTRLTVL.